Below, 17 T cell receptor beta chains from the same sample are listed, as sequenced in a study of cytomegalovirus exposure and HLA in healthy donors. With 60 Vbeta and 13 Jbeta primers, the PCR was carried out. Method: immunoSEQ multiplex PCR; TCRdb's copy keeps in-frame clones and lacks some. This sample has tens of thousands of clones, with around 75% found just once. What was sequenced was PBMCs. These receptors originate from a man aged 60 to 75 in good health and CMV-seropositive.

The chain joins TRBV5-4 to TRBJ1-2; weak D call: TRBD1 (6 bases). CDR1 is SGHNT, CDR2 YYREEE, per germline (reference sequence). The CDR3 sequence is 13 residues long. V shed 5 bases and J shed 1 base, with 9 bases lying between them. The CDR3 loop is CASSPDSNYGYTF. The CDR3 nucleotides are TGTGCCAGCAGTCCGGACAGTAACTATGGCTACACCTTC.

The V and J genes are TRBV7-6 and TRBJ2-7; maybe TRBD2 (6 bases). The CDR3 length is 14 residues. CDR1 is SGHVS, CDR2 FNYEAQ, per germline. Trimming cost V 6 bases and J 0 bases, with 12 bases left between them. The CDR3 coding sequence is TGTGCCAGCAGTACCGGGACTGCCTCCTACGAGCAGTACTTC. Its protein product is CASSTGTASYEQYF.

The V call is TRBV6-5, the J call TRBJ2-3, with 7 nucleotides matching TRBD2. CDR1 and CDR2 (germline): MNHEY, SVGAGI. V dropped 2 bases and J dropped 3; count of bases not matched to a gene: 5. The CDR3 runs 15 residues. The CDR3 DNA reads as TGTGCCAGCAGTTACGTCCGCGGGAGTACAGATACGCAGTATTTT. Translation: CASSYVRGSTDTQYF.

V is TRBV18 and J is TRBJ2-6; 9 nucleotides line up with TRBD1. This CDR3 is 21 amino acids long. Germline V gives CDR1 KGHSH, CDR2 LQKENI. The J segment lost 0 bases and the V segment lost 3 bases, leaving 15 bases of the junction unmatched. The CDR3: CASSPLDYWDRVISGANVLTF. CDR3 bases: TGTGCCAGCTCACCGTTGGACTACTGGGACAGGGTAATCTCTGGGGCCAACGTCCTGACTTTC.

V is TRBV7-9 and J is TRBJ1-1, with 10 bases lining up with TRBD1. Trimming cost V 4 bases and J 3 bases; bases outside gene matches: 17. This CDR3 contains 19 residues. Germline loops: CDR1 SEHNR, CDR2 FQNEAQ (reference sequence). The CDR3 DNA is TGTGCCAGCAGCTCTACCAGCACCGGGACAGGGGTCCGGCACACTGAAGCTTTCTTT. Amino acids: CASSSTSTGTGVRHTEAFF.

This chain joins TRBV6-1 and TRBJ1-6, with D hard to call. The CDR3 extends over 14 amino acids. CDR1 and CDR2 from the germline V gene are MNHNS and SASEGT. Trimming stripped 6 bases from V and 5 bases from J, with 11 bases between. CDR3 amino acids: CASRVISNNSPLHF. As DNA, the CDR3 is TGTGCCAGCAGAGTGATCTCTAATAATTCACCCCTCCACTTT.

The chain couples TRBV7-8 to TRBJ1-3; no definite D call. Per germline, CDR1 SGHVS and CDR2 FQNEAQ. V was clipped by 0 bases and J by 0 bases, with 15 bases between them. This CDR3 is built from 18 residues. The DNA for the CDR3 is TGTGCCAGCAGCTTAGCGTCGGGAGCCGTCGTCTCTGGAAACACCATATATTTT. It is translated as CASSLASGAVVSGNTIYF.

This clone came up a few times. DNA for the CDR3: TGTGCCAGCAGTTTAATTCTGGCGTCAGGGGCGGTGCAGTACTTC. Translation: CASSLILASGAVQYF. The V gene is TRBV28, the J gene TRBJ2-7, with D tentatively TRBD1 (6 bases). Per germline, CDR1 MDHEN and CDR2 SYDVKM. This CDR3 has 15 residues. Trimming took off 2 bases at V and 9 bases at J, with 20 bases between the two ends.

The rearrangement uses TRBV6-1 and TRBJ2-1; tentative D call: TRBD2 (5 bases). The CDR3 spans 14 residues. Trimming took off 6 bases at V and 5 bases at J, with 14 bases between the two ends. The germline V gene has CDR1 MNHNS and CDR2 SASEGT. The CDR3 DNA sequence: TGTGCCAGCAGGTTCGCGGGCTCAGACAATGAGCAGTTCTTC. Translation: CASRFAGSDNEQFF.

This clone was counted only a few times. The V gene is TRBV4-1, the J gene TRBJ2-3, with 10 bases aligning to TRBD2. The CDR3 sequence is 16 residues long. Germline V gives CDR1 MGHRA, CDR2 YSYEKL. V dropped 1 base and J dropped 5; count of bases not matched to a gene: 6. The CDR3 DNA reads as TGCGCCAGCAGCCAAGTACCTAGCGGGAGTTTAGATACGCAGTATTTT. Translation gives CASSQVPSGSLDTQYF.

The J gene is TRBJ2-5, the V gene TRBV5-1, with no clear D. CDR3 size: 14 residues. Trimming took off 1 base at V and 7 bases at J, with 14 bases between the two ends. Germline CDR1 and CDR2: SGHRS and YFSETQ. In DNA, the CDR3 is TGCGCCAGCAGCTTGACCCAAGGTTCGGGGACCCAGTACTTC. Protein product: CASSLTQGSGTQYF.

V is TRBV9 and J is TRBJ1-6; D may be TRBD1 (5 bases). The CDR3 contains 15 residues. From germline, CDR1 is SGDLS and CDR2 YYNGEE. Trimming stripped 4 bases from V and 9 bases from J, with 17 bases between. CDR3 in DNA: TGTGCCAGCAGCTCAGGACTGAGCGGGGCTTCACCCCTCCACTTT. Translation: CASSSGLSGASPLHF.

The chain is built from TRBV6-5 and TRBJ1-1; D is unclear. Germline loops: CDR1 MNHEY, CDR2 SVGAGI. The CDR3 length is 14 residues. Trimming left V 5 bases short and J 4 bases short, with 14 bases between. The CDR3 bases are TGTGCCAGCAGTATGCAGATGAGGGTCACTGAAGCTTTCTTT. This codes for CASSMQMRVTEAFF.

The rearrangement joins TRBV7-2 to TRBJ1-1; tentatively, D is TRBD1 (5 bases). Germline loops: CDR1 SGHTA, CDR2 FQGNSA. The CDR3 covers 15 residues. V lost 5 bases and J 5 bases, leaving 18 bases between the germline ends. The CDR3, as DNA: TGTGCCAGCAGCCCGCACAGGAGAGGCGAAACTGAAGCTTTCTTT. Protein: CASSPHRRGETEAFF. The variable domain in full, with the rest retrieved from reference TRBV7-2 and TRBJ1-1, is GAGVSQSPSNKVTEKGKDVELRCDPISGHTALYWYRQSLGQGLEFLIYFQGNSAPDKSGLPSDRFSAERTGGSVSTLTIQRTQQEDSAVYLCASSPHRRGETEAFFGQGTRLTVV.

The rearrangement links TRBV6-5 to TRBJ2-7, with 7 positions matching TRBD1. The germline gives CDR1 MNHEY, CDR2 SVGAGI. This CDR3 contains 14 residues. The V gene end was trimmed by 2 bases and the J gene end by 3 bases; junction bases not matched to a gene: 4. The CDR3 sequence: CASSYEGAVYEQYF. DNA for the CDR3: TGTGCCAGCAGTTACGAGGGGGCGGTCTACGAGCAGTACTTC.

CDR3 sequence (DNA): TGTGCCAGCAGCTTGGATCAGCGAGAGAGTTCACCCCTCCACTTT. Translation gives CASSLDQRESSPLHF. The V and J genes are TRBV5-6 and TRBJ1-6; no firm D call. CDR1 is SGHDT, CDR2 YYEEEE, per germline. This CDR3 is built from 15 residues. Between the trimmed V and J ends, which lost 0 bases and 9 bases, there was a span of 13 bases.

The table lists this clone with a few counts. The chain combines TRBV7-9 with TRBJ2-3; D not resolved. V gave up 1 base and J gave up 3 bases, with 8 bases separating them. CDR3 length equals 14 residues. Germline CDR1 SEHNR, CDR2 FQNEAQ (reference sequence). CDR3 residues: CASSLVLRTDTQYF. In DNA form, the CDR3 reads TGTGCCAGCAGCTTAGTGTTGAGGACAGATACGCAGTATTTT.